Each of the 11 T cell receptor beta chains below was sequenced from the same sample in a study of T cells expressing NK-cell markers. Using the 5' RACE reads, TCRdb records one entry per CDR3 protein without DNA. This repertoire includes 400,000 to 500,000 distinct CDR3 sequences. Sequenced sample: blood T cells: a sorted CD56 or NKG2C T cell subset, CD4+ or CD8+ T cells, or bulk PBMC T cells (not recorded which). The receptors shown here come from a woman between 18 and 70 years old in good health.

The chain couples TRBV6-5 to TRBJ1-1; TCRdb's D call of TRBD1 is untestable without DNA. From germline, CDR1 is MNHEY and CDR2 SVGAGI. The CDR3 spans 16 residues. This CDR3 reads CASSYGDRVANTEAFF.

The J gene is TRBJ1-3, the V gene TRBV6-5. The CDR3 runs to 16 residues. Germline values: CDR1 MNHEY, CDR2 SVGAGI. CDR3 residues: CASSYSLWGSGNTIYF.

The chain couples TRBV29-1 to TRBJ2-3; the D gene TCRdb calls, TRBD2, cannot be checked with no DNA. There are 15 residues in the CDR3. The V gene's germline CDR1 is SQVTM and CDR2 ANQGSEA. This CDR3 is CSVEMNDAGVDTQYF.

This chain links TRBV9 with TRBJ2-1; TCRdb's D gene call, TRBD1, goes unchecked for lack of DNA. The CDR3 totals 15 residues. In germline, CDR1 is SGDLS, CDR2 YYNGEE. The CDR3 is CASSVLFTAGAEQFF.

The chain carries TRBV5-5 and TRBJ2-5; TCRdb reports TRBD2, a call that lacks DNA to check it against. The germline V gene has CDR1 SGHKS and CDR2 YYEKEE (reference sequence). The CDR3 runs 14 residues. The CDR3 loop is CASSLVPRLETQYF. Using reference TRBV5-5 and TRBJ2-5 for the parts outside the CDR3, the full variable domain is DAGVTQSPTHLIKTRGQQVTLRCSPISGHKSVSWYQQVLGQGPQFIFQYYEKEERGRGNFPDRFSARQFPNYSSELNVNALLLGDSALYLCASSLVPRLETQYFGPGTRLLVL.

The chain combines TRBV20-1 with TRBJ2-5; the TCRdb call, TRBD1, lacks DNA for checking. The CDR3 extends over 12 amino acids. CDR1 and CDR2 from the germline V gene are DFQATT and SNEGSKA (reference sequence). The CDR3 sequence is CSALEAAETQYF.

The chain couples TRBV29-1 to TRBJ1-2. The CDR3 is made up of 13 amino acids. Per the germline V gene, CDR1 is SQVTM and CDR2 is ANQGSEA. The CDR3 protein is CSVHPRDSYGYTF.

The rearrangement joins TRBV12-3 or TRBV12-4 to TRBJ2-2; the TCRdb D gene call, TRBD1, has no DNA to confirm it. The CDR3 is 16 amino acids. CDR3 protein: CASSHGQLRDTGELFF.

This chain links TRBV20-1 with TRBJ1-5; without DNA, the TCRdb call of TRBD1 cannot be checked. This CDR3 region has 15 residues. Germline V lookup: CDR1 DFQATT, CDR2 SNEGSKA (reference sequence). The CDR3 protein is CSAEPQGRGVQPQHF.

This chain uses TRBV5-1 with TRBJ2-1; TCRdb proposes TRBD2, but this gene call is untestable without DNA. The CDR3 has 18 amino acids. Germline V gene data show CDR1 as SGHRS and CDR2 as YFSETQ. The chain's CDR3 is CASSPTSGRGASYNEQFF.

V is TRBV30 and J is TRBJ2-2. The germline V gene has CDR1 GTSNPN and CDR2 SVGIG (reference sequence). The CDR3 contains 14 residues. CDR3 sequence: CAWRPRRNTGELFF.